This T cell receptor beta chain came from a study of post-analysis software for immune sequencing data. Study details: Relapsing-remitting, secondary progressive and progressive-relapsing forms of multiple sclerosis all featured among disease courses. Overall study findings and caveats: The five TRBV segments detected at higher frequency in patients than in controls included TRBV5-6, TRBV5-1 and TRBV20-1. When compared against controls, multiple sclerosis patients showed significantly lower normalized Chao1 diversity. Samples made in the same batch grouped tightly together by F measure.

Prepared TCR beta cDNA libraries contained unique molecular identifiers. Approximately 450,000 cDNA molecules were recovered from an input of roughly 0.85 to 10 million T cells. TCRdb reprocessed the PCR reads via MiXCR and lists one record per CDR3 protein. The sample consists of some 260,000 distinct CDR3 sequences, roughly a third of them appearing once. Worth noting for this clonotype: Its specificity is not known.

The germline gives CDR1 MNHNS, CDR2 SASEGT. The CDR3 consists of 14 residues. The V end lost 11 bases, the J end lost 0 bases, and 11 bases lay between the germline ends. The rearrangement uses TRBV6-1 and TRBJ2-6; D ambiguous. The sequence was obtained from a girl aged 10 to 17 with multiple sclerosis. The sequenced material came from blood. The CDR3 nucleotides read TGTGCCGGTCAGCCGATCTCTGGGGCCAACGTCCTGACTTTC. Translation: CAGQPISGANVLTF.